This T cell receptor (beta chain) was sequenced in a study of CD8 T cells in Susac syndrome. The T cells that were sequenced for TCR beta were CD8+ and CD4+ cells from blood. TEMRA cells were FACS-enriched, with CD8+ and CD4+ T cells isolated negatively. RNA amounts of about 0.45 to 1 ug underwent reverse transcription with random hexamers. Amplification of TCR beta CDR3 was carried out by immunoSEQ multiplex PCR, which covered 54 Vbeta and 13 Jbeta segments. Via MiXCR, TCRdb re-called the immunoSEQ multiplex PCR reads, giving one row per CDR3 protein. The sample carries about 250,000 distinct CDR3 sequences, around 93% recorded once. The TCR sequence derives from a human donor with multiple sclerosis. Sequencing was done on a sample of CD4+ T cells from PBMCs.

CDR3 in amino acids: CASSHLIGAPTNEKLFF. In DNA, the CDR3 is TGCGCCAGCAGCCACCTCATCGGGGCCCCAACTAATGAAAAACTGTTTTTT. The chain is built from TRBV4-1 and TRBJ1-4; TRBD1 is a possible D gene (5 bases). Trimming shortened V by 3 bases and J by 0 bases, and 14 bases separated the two germline ends. Germline CDR1 reads MGHRA; CDR2 reads YSYEKL. The CDR3 covers 17 residues.